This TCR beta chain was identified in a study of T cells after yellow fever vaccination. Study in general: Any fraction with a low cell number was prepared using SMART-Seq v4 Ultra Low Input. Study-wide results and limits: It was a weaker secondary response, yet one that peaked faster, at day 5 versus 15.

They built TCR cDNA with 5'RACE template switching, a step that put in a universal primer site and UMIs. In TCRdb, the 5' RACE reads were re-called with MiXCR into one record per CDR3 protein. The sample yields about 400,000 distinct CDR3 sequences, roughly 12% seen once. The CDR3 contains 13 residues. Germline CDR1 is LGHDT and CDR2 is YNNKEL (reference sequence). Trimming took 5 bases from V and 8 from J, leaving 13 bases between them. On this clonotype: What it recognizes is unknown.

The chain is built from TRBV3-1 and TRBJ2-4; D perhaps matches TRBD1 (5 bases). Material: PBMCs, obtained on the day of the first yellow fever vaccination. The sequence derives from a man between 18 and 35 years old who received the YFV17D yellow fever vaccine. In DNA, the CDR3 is TGTGCCAGCAGCGGGCAGGGTGGGGACATTCAGTACTTC. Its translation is CASSGQGGDIQYF.